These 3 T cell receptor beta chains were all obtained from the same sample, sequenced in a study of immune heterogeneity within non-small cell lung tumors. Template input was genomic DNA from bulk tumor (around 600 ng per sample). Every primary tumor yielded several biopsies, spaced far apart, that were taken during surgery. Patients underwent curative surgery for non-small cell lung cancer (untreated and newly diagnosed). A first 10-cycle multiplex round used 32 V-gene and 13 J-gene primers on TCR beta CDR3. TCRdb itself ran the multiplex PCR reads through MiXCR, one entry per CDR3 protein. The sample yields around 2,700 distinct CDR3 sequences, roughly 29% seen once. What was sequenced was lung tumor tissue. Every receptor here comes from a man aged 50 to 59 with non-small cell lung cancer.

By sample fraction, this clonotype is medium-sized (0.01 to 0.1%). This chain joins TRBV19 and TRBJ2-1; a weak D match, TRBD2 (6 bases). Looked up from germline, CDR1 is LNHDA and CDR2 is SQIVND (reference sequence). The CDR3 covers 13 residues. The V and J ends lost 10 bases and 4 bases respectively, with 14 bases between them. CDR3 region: CATSRGIYNEQFF. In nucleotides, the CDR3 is TGTGCCACCAGTCGGGGGATATACAATGAGCAGTTCTTC.

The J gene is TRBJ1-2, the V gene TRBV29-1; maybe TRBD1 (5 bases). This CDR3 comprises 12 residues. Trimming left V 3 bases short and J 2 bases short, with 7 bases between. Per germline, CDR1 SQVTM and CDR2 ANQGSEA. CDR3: CSVEDTNYGYTF. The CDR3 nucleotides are TGCAGCGTTGAGGACACGAACTATGGCTACACCTTC.

Here the CDR3 DNA reads TGTGCCAGCAGTTCGGTCCAGGGAAGCTCCTATAATTCACCCCTCCACTTT. This gives the protein CASSSVQGSSYNSPLHF. The V gene is TRBV27, the J gene TRBJ1-6; D possibly corresponds to TRBD1 (5 bases). Trimming stripped 4 bases from V and 0 bases from J, with 13 bases between. Germline V gene sequence: CDR1 MNHEY, CDR2 SMNVEV (reference sequence). CDR3 length: 17 amino acids.